The rows below give T cell receptor beta chains drawn from one sample of a study of Ad26.COV2.S vaccination and SARS-CoV-2 variants. The assay was immunoSEQ multiplex PCR, and TCRdb's table has in-frame clones only and misses some. Here the sample spans roughly 460,000 clones, nearly 90% being singletons. This specimen consisted of peripheral blood, obtained in a trial of Ad26.COV2.S vaccine versus placebo. The source is a person between 18 and 65 years old who received the Ad26.COV2.S COVID-19 vaccine or a placebo. CDR3s include the opening cysteine and the closing phenylalanine or tryptophan. D genes are given only for firm matches. Clone size is stated in some rows and not others, as once, few, many or a class when expanded.

NA TRBJ2-2 NA TRBV7-9 CASSSRQLGTGELFF TGTGCCAGCAGCTCCCGACAGTTGGGGACCGGGGAGCTGTTTTTT
NA TRBJ2-5 NA TRBV29-1 CSVEDRGRLGETQYF TGCAGCGTTGAAGACCGTGGGAGGTTAGGGGAGACCCAGTACTTC
NA TRBJ1-1 few TRBV18 CASSPPGRRGQVEAFF TGTGCCAGCTCACCACCGGGGCGTCGGGGGCAAGTTGAAGCTTTCTTT
TRBD1 TRBJ2-1 NA TRBV5-1 CASTTGGLYNEQFF TGCGCCAGCACGACAGGGGGGCTCTACAATGAGCAGTTCTTC
NA TRBJ2-7 few TRBV6-5 CASSYSTPTSYEQYF TGTGCCAGCAGTTACTCGACCCCGACCTCCTACGAGCAGTACTTC
TRBD2 TRBJ2-1 NA TRBV10-1 CASSRGEYNEQFF TGCGCCAGCAGTCGGGGGGAGTACAATGAGCAGTTCTTC
NA TRBJ1-2 NA TRBV9 CASSPRDQQRYGYTF TGTGCCAGCAGCCCCCGCGACCAGCAGCGCTATGGCTACACCTTC
TRBD2 TRBJ2-1 NA TRBV19 CASSGILAGEDNEQFF TGTGCCAGTAGTGGGATACTAGCGGGGGAGGACAATGAGCAGTTCTTC
TRBD1 TRBJ1-2 NA TRBV4-1 CASSPRQGANYGYTF TGCGCCAGCAGTCCACGACAGGGGGCCAACTATGGCTACACCTTC
TRBD2 TRBJ2-7 NA TRBV5-5 CASSLAPSGRPNSYEQYF TGTGCCAGCAGCTTGGCGCCCAGCGGGAGACCCAACTCCTACGAGCAGTACTTC
TRBD1 TRBJ1-2 NA TRBV7-3 CASTLGTDLYGYTF TGTGCCAGCACCTTAGGGACAGACCTCTATGGCTACACCTTC
NA TRBJ1-2 NA TRBV27 CASRSSGANYGYTF TGTGCCAGCAGATCATCGGGAGCTAACTATGGCTACACCTTC
TRBD2 TRBJ2-5 NA TRBV2 CASAGGTTLQETQYF TGTGCCAGCGCCGGCGGGACTACCCTACAAGAGACCCAGTACTTC
TRBD2 TRBJ2-1 NA TRBV5-8 CASSLAMTSGRGDEQFF TGTGCCAGCAGCTTGGCCATGACTAGCGGAAGGGGGGATGAGCAGTTCTTC
TRBD1 TRBJ2-3 NA TRBV5-6 CASSVRQGDSDTQYF TGTGCCAGCAGCGTCAGACAGGGAGACTCAGATACGCAGTATTTT
TRBD1 TRBJ1-2 NA TRBV5-1 CASSRSGTGGAFTAGYTF TGCGCCAGCAGCCGAAGTGGGACAGGGGGCGCTTTTACGGCTGGCTACACCTTC
TRBD2 TRBJ2-1 NA TRBV27 CASSLYPGLAGSNEQFF TGTGCCAGCAGTTTATATCCGGGACTAGCGGGGAGTAATGAGCAGTTCTTC
NA TRBJ2-7 NA TRBV20-1 CSASRGGVHEQYF TGCAGTGCTAGTCGGGGCGGGGTCCACGAGCAGTACTTC
NA TRBJ2-7 NA TRBV19 CASSIAPHTTGLRSYEQYF TGTGCCAGTAGTATAGCCCCACACACGACAGGATTGCGTTCCTACGAGCAGTACTTC
NA TRBJ1-2 once TRBV5-1 CASSYGRVGSNYGYTF TGCGCCAGCAGCTATGGCCGGGTGGGATCTAACTATGGCTACACCTTC
NA TRBJ1-5 once TRBV27 CASSLRDTDQPQHF TGTGCCAGCAGTTTAAGGGACACCGATCAGCCCCAGCATTTT
TRBD1 TRBJ2-7 NA TRBV10-3 CAISEIPGQGISEQYF TGTGCCATCAGTGAGATACCGGGACAGGGTATTTCTGAGCAGTACTTC
NA TRBJ2-2 NA TRBV7-8 CASSLSLGYTGELFF TGTGCCAGCAGCTTAAGCCTAGGGTACACCGGGGAGCTGTTTTTT
TRBD1 TRBJ2-7 NA TRBV18 CASSPGTVYHEQYF TGTGCCAGCTCGCCCGGGACAGTCTATCACGAGCAGTACTTC
NA TRBJ2-7 NA TRBV6-2/TRBV6-3 CASSSYSFSYEQYF TGTGCCAGCAGTTCGTACAGTTTCTCCTACGAGCAGTACTTC
TRBD2 TRBJ2-1 NA TRBV9 CASSVASSGSSPTSYNEQFF TGTGCCAGCAGCGTAGCGTCTAGCGGGAGCAGCCCCACCTCCTACAATGAGCAGTTCTTC
NA TRBJ1-1 NA TRBV7-3 CASSLSQNTEAFF TGTGCCAGCAGCTTATCGCAGAACACTGAAGCTTTCTTT
NA TRBJ2-5 NA TRBV12-3/TRBV12-4 CASSHFQETQYF TGTGCCAGCAGTCACTTTCAAGAGACCCAGTACTTC
NA TRBJ2-6 NA TRBV11-2 CASSPRWANVLTF TGTGCCAGCAGCCCCCGGTGGGCCAACGTCCTGACTTTC
NA TRBJ1-6 NA TRBV28 CASLGGLKVLYGSPLHF TGTGCCAGCCTAGGGGGGCTCAAGGTCCTTTACGGTTCACCCCTCCACTTT
NA TRBJ2-7 NA TRBV3-1/TRBV3-2 CASSPGPSSYEQYF TGTGCCAGCAGCCCGGGGCCTAGCTCCTACGAGCAGTACTTC
NA TRBJ2-1 NA TRBV19 CASIGTGYNEQFF TGTGCCAGTATTGGGACTGGGTACAATGAGCAGTTCTTC
TRBD2 TRBJ2-5 NA TRBV6-5 CASKKGTSGTETQYF TGTGCCAGCAAAAAAGGGACTAGCGGTACAGAGACCCAGTACTTC
NA TRBJ2-7 NA TRBV2 CASSWDTPNEQYF TGTGCCAGCAGTTGGGACACCCCCAACGAGCAGTACTTC
NA TRBJ1-3 NA TRBV30 CAWIPPRGNTIYF TGTGCCTGGATACCTCCACGGGGAAACACCATATATTTT
TRBD1 TRBJ1-4 NA TRBV7-9 CASSRDRSPTNEKLFF TGTGCCAGCTCCCGGGACAGGAGTCCAACTAATGAAAAACTGTTTTTT
NA TRBJ2-7 NA TRBV20-1 CSARPGYEQYF TGCAGTGCTAGGCCAGGGTACGAGCAGTACTTC
NA TRBJ1-6 NA TRBV24-1 CAPGGDRPMDSPLHF TGTGCCCCCGGGGGAGACAGGCCTATGGATTCACCCCTCCACTTT
TRBD2 TRBJ2-3 NA TRBV27 CASSLGAGGTDTQYF TGTGCCAGCAGTTTAGGAGCGGGAGGCACAGATACGCAGTATTTT
TRBD1 TRBJ1-1 NA TRBV13 CASTWVLGTEQNTEAFF TGTGCCAGCACCTGGGTACTCGGGACAGAGCAGAACACTGAAGCTTTCTTT
NA TRBJ2-1 NA TRBV7-6 CASSSSAGTVSYNEQFF TGTGCCAGCAGCAGCTCGGCCGGGACTGTATCCTACAATGAGCAGTTCTTC
NA TRBJ1-4 NA TRBV18 CASSPLGPGGEKLFF TGTGCCAGCTCACCGCTGGGACCCGGGGGTGAAAAACTGTTTTTT
NA TRBJ1-2 NA TRBV30 CAWSENYGYTF TGTGCCTGGAGTGAAAACTATGGCTACACCTTC
NA TRBJ2-7 NA TRBV3-1/TRBV3-2 CASSQDSASVPYEQYF TGTGCCAGCAGCCAAGATAGCGCTAGCGTCCCCTACGAGCAGTACTTC
NA TRBJ1-2 few TRBV7-9 CASSRGREWYGYTF TGTGCCAGCAGCCGAGGCAGGGAGTGGTATGGCTACACCTTC
NA TRBJ1-5 NA TRBV7-2 CASSPINQPQHF TGTGCCAGCAGCCCAATCAATCAGCCCCAGCATTTT
TRBD2 TRBJ2-5 NA TRBV5-1 CASSLAAGVETQYF TGCGCCAGCAGCTTGGCCGCGGGGGTCGAGACCCAGTACTTC
TRBD1 TRBJ1-6 NA TRBV19 CASSVGQLLNSPLHF TGTGCCAGTAGTGTGGGACAGCTACTCAATTCACCCCTCCACTTT
NA TRBJ2-3 NA TRBV6-5 CASRGRVTDTQYF TGTGCCAGCAGAGGCAGGGTTACAGATACGCAGTATTTT
TRBD2 TRBJ2-3 NA TRBV2 CASRGTSVSTDTQYF TGTGCCAGCAGGGGGACTAGCGTAAGCACAGATACGCAGTATTTT
TRBD1 TRBJ1-6 NA TRBV7-9 CASSLPGQNSPLHF TGTGCCAGCAGCTTACCGGGACAGAATTCACCCCTCCACTTT
NA TRBJ2-1 NA TRBV11-2 CASSPSNGVGNEQFF TGTGCCAGCAGCCCGTCAAATGGGGTAGGCAATGAGCAGTTCTTC
NA TRBJ1-5 NA TRBV6-5 CATIITGRVNQPQHF TGTGCCACCATCATTACAGGGAGGGTCAATCAGCCCCAGCATTTT
TRBD1 TRBJ1-2 NA TRBV10-2 CASRGDSHWGDGYTF TGCGCCAGCAGGGGGGACAGTCACTGGGGTGATGGCTACACCTTC
NA TRBJ2-2 NA TRBV18 CASSEVQLTGELFF TGTGCCAGCTCAGAAGTTCAGCTCACCGGGGAGCTGTTTTTT